Here is one T cell receptor (beta chain) with its context. Its antigen is undetermined. This CDR3 comprises 14 residues. V lost 1 base, J lost 6 bases, and 13 bases lay in between. Germline CDR1 is LGHDT and CDR2 is YNNKEL (reference sequence). The data derive from a study of blood T cells in healthy people across ages. Study in general: About one barcoded beta molecule per two T cells was captured by template switching.

Healthy individuals of Caucasian origin from Russia, aged 6 to 90, served as donors. Each sample used at least 6 million PBMCs. Study-wide results and limits: With age, beta diversity per million T cells declined roughly linearly, significantly by 40.

For the second PCR, which ran for roughly 6 to 12 cycles, a sample-barcoded 5' primer and a J-beta primer mix were used. A single record per CDR3 protein comes from TCRdb applying MiXCR to the 5' RACE reads. Counted here are under 1 million distinct CDR3 sequences, about 42% occurring once; the ten biggest clones make up roughly 18%. The sequenced sample consisted of blood. The rearrangement links TRBV3-1 to TRBJ2-7; D perhaps matches TRBD1 (7 bases). The sequence derives from a man aged 55 to 69 in good health. CDR3 sequence reads: CASSQVQGGTEQYF. Written as DNA, the CDR3 is TGTGCCAGCAGCCAAGTTCAGGGGGGCACCGAGCAGTACTTC.